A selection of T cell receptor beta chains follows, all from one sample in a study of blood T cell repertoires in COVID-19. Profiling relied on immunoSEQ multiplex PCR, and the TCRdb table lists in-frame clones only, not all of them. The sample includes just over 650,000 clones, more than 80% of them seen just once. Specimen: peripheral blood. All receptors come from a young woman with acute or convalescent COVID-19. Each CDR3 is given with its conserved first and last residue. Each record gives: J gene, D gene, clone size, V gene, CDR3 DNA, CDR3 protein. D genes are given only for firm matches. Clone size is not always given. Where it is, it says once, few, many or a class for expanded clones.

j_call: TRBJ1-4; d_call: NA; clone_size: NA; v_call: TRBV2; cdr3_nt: TGTGCCAGCAGTGAATCCCCGGGAGGGGGTGGTTTTGAAAAACTGTTTTTT; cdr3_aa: CASSESPGGGGFEKLFF
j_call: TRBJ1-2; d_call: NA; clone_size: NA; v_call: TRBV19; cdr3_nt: TGTGCCAGTAGTATATCCGTCGGAGAGGGCTACACCTTC; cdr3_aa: CASSISVGEGYTF
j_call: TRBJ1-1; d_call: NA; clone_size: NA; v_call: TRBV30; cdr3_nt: TGTGCCTGGAGTTTAGGGCAGGGCACTGAAGCTTTCTTT; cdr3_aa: CAWSLGQGTEAFF
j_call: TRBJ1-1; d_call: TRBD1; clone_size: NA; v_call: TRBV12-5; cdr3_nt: TGTGCTAGTGGTCCCCCGGGACAGGGTTCTGAAGCTTTCTTT; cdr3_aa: CASGPPGQGSEAFF
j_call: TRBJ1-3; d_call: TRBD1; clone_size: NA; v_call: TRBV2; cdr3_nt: TGTGCCAGGGGACAGGGGTCTTCTGGAAACACCATATATTTT; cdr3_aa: CARGQGSSGNTIYF
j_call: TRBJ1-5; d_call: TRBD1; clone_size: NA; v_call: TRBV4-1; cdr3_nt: TGCGCCAGCAGCCTACGGACAGGTCTTAGCAATCAGCCCCAGCATTTT; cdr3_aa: CASSLRTGLSNQPQHF
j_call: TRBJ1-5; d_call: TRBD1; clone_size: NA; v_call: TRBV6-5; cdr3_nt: TGTGCCACCATGACAGGGGTTAATCAGCCCCAGCATTTT; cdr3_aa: CATMTGVNQPQHF
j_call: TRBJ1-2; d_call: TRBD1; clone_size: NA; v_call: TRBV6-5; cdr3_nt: TGTGCCAGCAGTCAACGGACAGGGGATGGCTACACCTTC; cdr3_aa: CASSQRTGDGYTF
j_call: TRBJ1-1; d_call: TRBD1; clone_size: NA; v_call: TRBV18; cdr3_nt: TGTGCCAGCTCACCGGGACAGGGGTTGAACACTGAAGCTTTCTTT; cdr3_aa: CASSPGQGLNTEAFF
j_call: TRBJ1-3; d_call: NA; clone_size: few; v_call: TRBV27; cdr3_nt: TGTGCCAGCACCGGGGTAGACTCTGGAAACACCATATATTTT; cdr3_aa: CASTGVDSGNTIYF
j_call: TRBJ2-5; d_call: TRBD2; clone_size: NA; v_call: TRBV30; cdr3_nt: TGTGCCTGGATTCCGGGGGGAGTAGGAGAGACCCAGTACTTC; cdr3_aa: CAWIPGGVGETQYF
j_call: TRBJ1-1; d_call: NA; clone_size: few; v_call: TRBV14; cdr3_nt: TGTGCCAGCAGCCAAACAGTGACGGTGACTGAAGCTTTCTTT; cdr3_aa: CASSQTVTVTEAFF
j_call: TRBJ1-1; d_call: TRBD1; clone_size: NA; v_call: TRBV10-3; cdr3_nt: TGTGCCATCAGTGCTGAACGGGGACAGGGAACGTCTGAAGCTTTCTTT; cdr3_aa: CAISAERGQGTSEAFF
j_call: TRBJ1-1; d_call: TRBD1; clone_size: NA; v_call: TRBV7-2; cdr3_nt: TGTGCCAGCAGCCCAGAGGGGACAGATGAAGCTTTCTTT; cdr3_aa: CASSPEGTDEAFF
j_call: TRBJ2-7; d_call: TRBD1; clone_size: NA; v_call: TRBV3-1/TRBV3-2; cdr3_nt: TGTGCCAGCAGCCTCAACCCAGGGGGCAGCTCCTACGAGCAGTACTTC; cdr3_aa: CASSLNPGGSSYEQYF
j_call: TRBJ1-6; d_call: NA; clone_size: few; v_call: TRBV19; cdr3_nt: TGTGCCAGTAGCGATAGGAGTTCACCCCTCCACTTT; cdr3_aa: CASSDRSSPLHF
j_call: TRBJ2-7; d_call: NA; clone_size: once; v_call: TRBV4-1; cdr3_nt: TGCGCCAGCAGCCAAGAAGGGAGGGGGGGCGAGCAGTACTTC; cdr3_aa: CASSQEGRGGEQYF
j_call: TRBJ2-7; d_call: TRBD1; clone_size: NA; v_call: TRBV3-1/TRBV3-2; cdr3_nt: TGTGCCAGCAGCCGAAGGGACAGTCCCTACGAGCAGTACTTC; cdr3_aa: CASSRRDSPYEQYF
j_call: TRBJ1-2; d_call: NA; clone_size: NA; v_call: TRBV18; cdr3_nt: TGTGCCAGCTCACACAGGGATTCGGACTATGGCTACACCTTC; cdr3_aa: CASSHRDSDYGYTF
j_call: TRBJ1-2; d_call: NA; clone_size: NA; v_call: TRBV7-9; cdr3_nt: TGTGCCAGCAGCTCGAAGGGGCCCGCCTATGGCTACACCTTC; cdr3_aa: CASSSKGPAYGYTF
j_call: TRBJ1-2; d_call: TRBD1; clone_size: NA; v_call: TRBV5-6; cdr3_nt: TGTGCCAGCCTGGGCTGGGACAGGGGGCTTGGTGGCTACACCTTC; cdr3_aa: CASLGWDRGLGGYTF
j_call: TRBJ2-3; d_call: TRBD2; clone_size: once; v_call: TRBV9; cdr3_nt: TGTGCCAGCAGCGTAGGGGGAGCGGGGGGTAGCCCAGATACGCAGTATTTT; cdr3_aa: CASSVGGAGGSPDTQYF
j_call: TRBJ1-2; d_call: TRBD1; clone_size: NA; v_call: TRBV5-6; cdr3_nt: TGTGCCAGCAGCGAGGGGACAGGGGACTATGGCTACACCTTC; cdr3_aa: CASSEGTGDYGYTF
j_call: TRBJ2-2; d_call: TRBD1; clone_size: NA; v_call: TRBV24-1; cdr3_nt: TGTGCCACCAGTGAGTCTTTAGGGGGCCTACGGAACACCGGGGAGCTGTTTTTT; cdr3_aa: CATSESLGGLRNTGELFF
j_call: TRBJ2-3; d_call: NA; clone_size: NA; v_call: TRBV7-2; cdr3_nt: TGTGCCAGCAGCTTCCAGGGTACCGGGGGAGATACGCAGTATTTT; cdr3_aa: CASSFQGTGGDTQYF
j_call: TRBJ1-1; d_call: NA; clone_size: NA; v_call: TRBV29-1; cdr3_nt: TGCAGCTCTGCTGGGGGCTCGAACACTGAAGCTTTCTTT; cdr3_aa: CSSAGGSNTEAFF
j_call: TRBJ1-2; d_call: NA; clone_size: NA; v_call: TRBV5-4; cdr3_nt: TGTGCCAGCCGTGCTGCGGCTTATGGCTACACCTTC; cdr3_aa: CASRAAAYGYTF
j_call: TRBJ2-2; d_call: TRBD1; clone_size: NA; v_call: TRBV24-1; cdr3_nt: TGTGCCACCAGTGATTTGTTGCCCGACAGGGCCCCGAACACCGGGGAGCTGTTTTTT; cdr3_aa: CATSDLLPDRAPNTGELFF
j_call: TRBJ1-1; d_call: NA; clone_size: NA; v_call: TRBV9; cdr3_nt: TGTGCCAGCAGCGTGGAGTTGCTAGGGAACACTGAAGCTTTCTTT; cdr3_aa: CASSVELLGNTEAFF
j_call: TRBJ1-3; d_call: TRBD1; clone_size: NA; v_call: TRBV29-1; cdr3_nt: TGCAGCGGCGGACAGGGGTCTGGAAACACCATATATTTT; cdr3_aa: CSGGQGSGNTIYF
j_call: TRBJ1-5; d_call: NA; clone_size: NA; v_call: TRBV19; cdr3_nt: TGTGCCAGTAGTGGACAAGAGTATAGCAATCAGCCCCAGCATTTT; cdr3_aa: CASSGQEYSNQPQHF
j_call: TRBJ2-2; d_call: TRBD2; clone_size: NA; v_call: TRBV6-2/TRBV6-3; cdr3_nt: TGTGCCAGCAGTTACTCGTATAATGTCCCGGGGGGGCCGGACACCGGGGAGCTGTTTTTT; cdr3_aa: CASSYSYNVPGGPDTGELFF
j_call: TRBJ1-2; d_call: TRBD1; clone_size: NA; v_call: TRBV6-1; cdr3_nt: TGTGCCAGCAGTGGCTGGAGAGGACAGGGGTCGGAAGGGTATGGCTACACCTTC; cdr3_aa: CASSGWRGQGSEGYGYTF
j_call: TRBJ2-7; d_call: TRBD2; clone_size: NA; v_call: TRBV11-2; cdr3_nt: TGTGCCAGCAGCTTATTCAGCGGAGCCGGGGGGGACGAGCAGTACTTC; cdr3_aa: CASSLFSGAGGDEQYF
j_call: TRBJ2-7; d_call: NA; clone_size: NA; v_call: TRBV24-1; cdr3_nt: TGTGCCACCAGTGACCAGGGTTTGGGAGAGCAGTACTTC; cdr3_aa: CATSDQGLGEQYF
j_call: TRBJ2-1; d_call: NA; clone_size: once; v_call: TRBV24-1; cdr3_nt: TGTGCCACCAGAGCGGGAAGCGGGGACACCTACAATGAGCAGTTCTTC; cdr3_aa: CATRAGSGDTYNEQFF
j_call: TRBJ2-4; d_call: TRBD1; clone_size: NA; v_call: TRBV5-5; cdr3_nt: TGTGCCAGCAGCTTGGCTGAGGGGGCGTTAGCCAAAAACATTCAGTACTTC; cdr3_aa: CASSLAEGALAKNIQYF
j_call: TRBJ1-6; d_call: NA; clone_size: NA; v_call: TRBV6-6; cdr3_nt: TGTGCCAGCAGTTATTCCAGGGAGGATTCACCCCTCCACTTT; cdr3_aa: CASSYSREDSPLHF
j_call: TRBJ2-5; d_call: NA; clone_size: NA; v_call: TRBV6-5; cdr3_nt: TGTGCCAGCAGTTACTTGGGCGGGGCTAAAGAGACCCAGTACTTC; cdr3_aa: CASSYLGGAKETQYF
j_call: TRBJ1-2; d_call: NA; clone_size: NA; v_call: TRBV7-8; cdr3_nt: TGTGCCAGCAGCCTCCGACAGGCTCGCTATGGCTACACCTTC; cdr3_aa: CASSLRQARYGYTF
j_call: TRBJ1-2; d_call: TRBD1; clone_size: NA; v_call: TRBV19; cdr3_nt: TGTGCCAGTAGAAGGACAGGGTCTAAGATCTATGGCTACACCTTC; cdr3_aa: CASRRTGSKIYGYTF
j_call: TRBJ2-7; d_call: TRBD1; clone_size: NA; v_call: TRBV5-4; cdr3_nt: TGTGCCAGCAGCAGGGACAGGGGGAGTGAGCAGTACTTC; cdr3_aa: CASSRDRGSEQYF
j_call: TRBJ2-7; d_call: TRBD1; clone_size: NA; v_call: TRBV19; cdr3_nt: TGTGCCAGTACTGTTCAAAGACAGGGATCCGGCGAGCAGTACTTC; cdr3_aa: CASTVQRQGSGEQYF
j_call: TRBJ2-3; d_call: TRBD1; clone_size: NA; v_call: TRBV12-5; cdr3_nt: TGTGCTACCCGACAGGGGGTGGTCACAGATACGCAGTATTTT; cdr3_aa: CATRQGVVTDTQYF
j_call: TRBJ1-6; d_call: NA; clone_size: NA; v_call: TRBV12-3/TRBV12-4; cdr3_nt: TGTGCCAGCAGTTCCCAAGCGTACTCACCCCTCCACTTT; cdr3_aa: CASSSQAYSPLHF
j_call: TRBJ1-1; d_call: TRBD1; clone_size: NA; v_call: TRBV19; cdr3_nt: TGTGCCAGTACTTTGGACAGGGTGAGAACTGAAGCTTTCTTT; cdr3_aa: CASTLDRVRTEAFF
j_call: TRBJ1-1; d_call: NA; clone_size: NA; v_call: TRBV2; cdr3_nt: TGTGCCAGCAGTCGTCAGGAGGCGGGTGAAGCTTTCTTT; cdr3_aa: CASSRQEAGEAFF
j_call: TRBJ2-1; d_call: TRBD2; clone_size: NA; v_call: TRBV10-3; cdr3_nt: TGTGCCATAAGCGGGGGAGGAGGTGAGCAGTTCTTC; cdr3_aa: CAISGGGGEQFF